This TCR beta chain was captured in a study of blood T cell repertoires in COVID-19. For the study at large: Samples came from the United States, Italy and Spain, spanning acute and convalescent COVID-19. PBMCs, B-cell-depleted T cells, or T cells were the source of the cDNA or gDNA that made up the material.

In the original workflow: How many nucleated cells were present was estimated from reference gene primer amplification. Here immunoSEQ multiplex PCR was the method, and the copy in TCRdb shows in-frame clones only, minus some. V, J and clone size derive from that table, while D and trimming were established from the DNA sequence. The sample shows roughly 200,000 clones, 87% of them seen only once. The ends were cut back, 10 bases at V and 3 bases at J, with 22 bases in the middle. CDR1 is MNHEY, CDR2 SVGAGI, per germline. This CDR3 is 15 amino acids long. The source material was peripheral blood. This receptor was identified in a man aged 55 to 69 with active or convalescent COVID-19. The chain carries TRBV6-5 and TRBJ2-7; D perhaps matches TRBD2 (7 bases). The CDR3 sequence: CAISRGGIGVYEQYF. DNA of the CDR3: TGTGCCATTTCCAGGGGAGGGATTGGGGTCTACGAGCAGTACTTC.